This T cell receptor beta chain was sequenced in a study of cytomegalovirus exposure and HLA in healthy donors. Study-level background: The 120 validation repertoires were reported in a later analysis to have been generated on the same platform as the 500 to 700 first-cohort repertoires. General study points: Subsequent analysis of the approximately 110 validation repertoires found a tendency for first-cohort TCR clusters to co-occur.

The donors were members of the validation cohort comprising over a hundred subjects, separate from the roughly 680-subject first cohort. Sequencing used immunoSEQ multiplex PCR; TCRdb keeps in-frame clones, though not all of them. The sample records fewer than 90,000 clones, 90% to 96% being singletons. V was cut by 5 bases and J by 6 bases, with 8 bases left in between. The CDR3 is 12 residues long. Germline assignment: CDR1 MNHEY and CDR2 SMNVEV (reference sequence). A note on this clone: Its antigen is not identified.

The sequenced sample consisted of PBMCs. This rearrangement joins TRBV27 to TRBJ1-5, with D unclear. The receptor's source is a man between 18 and 35 years old in good health and CMV-seropositive. CDR3 region: CASSTGSQPQHF. CDR3 nucleotides: TGTGCCAGCAGTACGGGGTCTCAGCCCCAGCATTTT.